This T cell receptor beta chain was identified during a study of CD8 T cells in Susac syndrome. When the RNA was reverse transcribed, random hexamers were used with an input of roughly 0.5 to 1 ug. TCRdb re-called the immunoSEQ multiplex PCR reads through MiXCR, storing one row per CDR3 protein. The sample yields approximately 190,000 distinct CDR3 sequences, more than 90% seen once. V lost 4 bases to trimming and J lost 5 bases, with 12 bases between them. This CDR3 has 13 residues. The sequenced sample consisted of CD4+ T cells from PBMCs. The V call is TRBV12-3 or TRBV12-4, the J call TRBJ2-7, with no clear D. The TCR was taken from a human donor with multiple sclerosis. CDR3 nucleotides: TGTGCCAGCAGTTCTCAAAGTAGGAACGAGCAGTACTTC. Amino acid sequence: CASSSQSRNEQYF.